This T cell receptor beta chain was captured in a study of cytomegalovirus exposure and HLA in healthy donors. Regarding this clone: Its target is unknown.

The PCR employed 60 Vbeta primers together with 13 Jbeta primers. Profiled with immunoSEQ multiplex PCR; TCRdb holds only in-frame clones, not every one. The sample contains under 150,000 clones, about 80% of which appear only once. Broader study findings: A later analysis showed TCR association rates differing by HLA locus, peaking at DRB1 and lowest at HLA-C. Among immune exposure information, only CMV serostatus was available. In a later analysis, at a false discovery rate of 0.05, roughly 18,000 TCR beta sequences were associated with HLA alleles. A missense DCLRE1C variant was associated with V- and J-gene trimming of TCR beta chains in a later analysis, and an independent cohort replicated the association.

The sequence derives from a woman in her thirties or forties in good health and CMV-seronegative. Sequenced sample: PBMCs.

The CDR3 spells CASSLDSNQPQHF. CDR3 in DNA: TGCGCCAGCAGCTTGGACTCCAATCAGCCCCAGCATTTT. This chain links TRBV5-1 with TRBJ1-5; no clear D. V was clipped by 0 bases and J by 3 bases, with 4 bases between them. CDR3 length equals 13 residues. Germline V gives CDR1 SGHRS, CDR2 YFSETQ.